Each of the 23 T cell receptor beta chains below was sequenced from the same sample in a study of blood T cell repertoires in COVID-19 (dated by TCRdb to the early 2020s). Library construction relied on the immunoSEQ multiplex PCR assay. This is the immuneACCESS table as TCRdb keeps it, with only in-frame sequences that have V and J called. A part of the clones is gone; compared with another copy, unresolved V genes explain less than half, and the rest is unexplained. This sample comprises 220,000 or so clones, approximately 90% of them detected only once. Together, the top ten hold about a tenth of the sample. Material for sequencing was peripheral blood. These receptors were obtained from a woman in her fifties or sixties with COVID-19, enrolled during active disease.

CDR3 coding DNA: TGTGCCAGCGGCGGAGGACAGGGAAAAAATTCACCCCTCCACTTT. Its translation is CASGGGQGKNSPLHF. The chain is built from TRBV7-2 and TRBJ1-6, with 8 bases that match TRBD1. This CDR3 spans 15 amino acids. CDR1 SGHTA and CDR2 FQGNSA come from the germline V gene. Unmatched junction bases numbered 10, after V lost 8 bases and J lost 7 bases.

The CDR3 sequence: CASSLDVDTTYEQYF. The CDR3 DNA reads as TGCGCCAGCAGCTTGGACGTTGACACCACCTACGAGCAGTACTTC. The chain has TRBV5-1 and TRBJ2-7, with unresolved D. V was clipped by 0 bases and J by 2 bases, with 12 bases between them. Germline V lookup: CDR1 SGHRS, CDR2 YFSETQ. This CDR3 is 15 amino acids long.

The genes are TRBV5-4 and TRBJ1-4; maybe TRBD1 (6 bases). Germline assignment: CDR1 SGHNT and CDR2 YYREEE (reference sequence). Trimming shortened V by 2 bases and J by 3 bases, and 11 bases separated the two germline ends. This CDR3 has 15 residues. DNA of the CDR3: TGTGCCAGCAGCTTAGGGGGACCTTCTAATGAAAAACTGTTTTTT. It specifies CASSLGGPSNEKLFF.

This clone was seen only once. The chain is built from TRBV19 and TRBJ1-4, with 7 bases fitting TRBD1. With V trimmed by 5 bases and J by 7 bases, 10 bases remained unmatched. The CDR3 has 15 amino acids. Germline lookup yields CDR1 LNHDA and CDR2 SQIVND (reference sequence). The CDR3 spells CASSRSGGPSEKLFF. The DNA of the CDR3 is TGTGCCAGTAGTCGATCAGGGGGGCCAAGTGAAAAACTGTTTTTT.

This chain links TRBV30 with TRBJ1-3; unclear D gene. From germline, CDR1 is GTSNPN and CDR2 SVGIG (reference sequence). The CDR3 loop spans 14 amino acids. Deletions cut 1 base from V and 0 bases from J, with 7 bases between. The DNA for the CDR3 is TGTGCCTGGAGTGCTCTTCGCTCTGGAAACACCATATATTTT. Translation: CAWSALRSGNTIYF.

The chain joins TRBV29-1 to TRBJ1-2, with TRBD1 matching 9 bases. The germline V gene encodes CDR1 SQVTM and CDR2 ANQGSEA. V shed 7 bases and J 4 bases; nucleotides not matched to a gene: 7. The CDR3 runs 13 residues. This CDR3 is CSAGQGSFYGYTF. The CDR3 nucleotides are TGCAGCGCGGGACAGGGCTCTTTCTATGGCTACACCTTC.

V is TRBV24-1 and J is TRBJ2-2, with 9 bases matching TRBD1. CDR3 length: 19 amino acids. V dropped 3 bases and J dropped 3; count of bases not matched to a gene: 13. CDR1 and CDR2 from the germline V gene are KGHDR and SFDVKD. The CDR3 DNA reads TGTGCCACCAGTGATCCGCGGGGACAGGGTTCGATTCACACCGGGGAGCTGTTTTTT. It specifies CATSDPRGQGSIHTGELFF.

The rearrangement joins TRBV27 to TRBJ1-2, with TRBD1 identical over 7 bases. V dropped 3 bases and J dropped 4; count of bases not matched to a gene: 11. CDR1 MNHEY and CDR2 SMNVEV come from the germline V gene (reference sequence). This CDR3 comprises 16 residues. The CDR3 loop is CASSLAGTVGPYGYTF. DNA of the CDR3: TGTGCCAGCAGTTTGGCCGGGACAGTTGGCCCCTATGGCTACACCTTC.

The rearrangement links TRBV2 to TRBJ2-2, with D possibly TRBD1 on 6 matching bases. V was cut by 6 bases and J by 0 bases, with 11 bases left in between. The CDR3 spans 15 residues. CDR1 is SNHLY, CDR2 FYNNEI, per germline. CDR3 sequence (DNA): TGTGCCAGCAGGGGACAAAGTACGAACACCGGGGAGCTGTTTTTT. It is translated as CASRGQSTNTGELFF.

J is TRBJ2-7 and V is TRBV10-3; the D gene is possibly TRBD1 (6 bases). Germline V gene lookup returns CDR1 ENHRY and CDR2 SYGVKD. CDR3 length: 13 amino acids. The V end lost 7 bases, the J end lost 1 base, and 11 bases lay between the germline ends. This chain's CDR3 is CAIKRTESYEQYF. The CDR3, as DNA: TGTGCCATCAAAAGGACAGAGTCCTACGAGCAGTACTTC.

Only one count was recorded for this clone. J is TRBJ1-2 and V is TRBV2, with 8 bases matching TRBD1. Germline CDR1 SNHLY, CDR2 FYNNEI. J was trimmed by 4 bases and V by 6 bases; bases with no gene match: 10. This CDR3 spans 15 amino acids. The CDR3 sequence is CASREQAGTGYGYTF. In DNA, the CDR3 is TGTGCCAGCAGGGAGCAAGCCGGGACAGGCTATGGCTACACCTTC.

The rearrangement uses TRBV6-6 and TRBJ1-5; D possibly corresponds to TRBD1 (5 bases). The V end was cut by 6 bases, the J end by 0 bases, with 12 bases between. The germline CDR1 and CDR2 sequences are MNHNY and SVGAGI (reference sequence). The length of the CDR3 is 15 residues. For the CDR3, the DNA is TGTGCCAGCAGAACATCAGGGTATAGCAATCAGCCCCAGCATTTT. Translating gives CASRTSGYSNQPQHF.

The gene calls are TRBV4-1 and TRBJ1-2; tentative D call: TRBD1 (6 bases). Trimming shortened V by 2 bases and J by 3 bases, and 13 bases separated the two germline ends. CDR1 is MGHRA and CDR2 is YSYEKL in the germline V gene. There are 15 residues in the CDR3. Here the CDR3 reads CASSQPSRGHYGYTF. As DNA, the CDR3 is TGCGCCAGCAGCCAACCTTCCAGGGGACACTATGGCTACACCTTC.

This sequence joins TRBV24-1 and TRBJ2-7, with unresolved D. Germline loops: CDR1 KGHDR, CDR2 SFDVKD. The CDR3 length is 13 residues. V was shortened by 5 bases and J by 3 bases, with 10 bases between the two germline ends. This CDR3 reads CATSGGFGYEQYF. CDR3 DNA: TGTGCCACCAGTGGCGGATTTGGCTACGAGCAGTACTTC.

V usage is TRBV24-1 and J usage is TRBJ2-3; D is unclear. The CDR3 contains 13 residues. The V end lost 6 bases, the J end lost 1 base, and 7 bases lay between the germline ends. CDR1 and CDR2 (germline): KGHDR, SFDVKD. CDR3 sequence: CATSPPGTDTQYF. The CDR3 bases are TGTGCCACCAGTCCCCCCGGCACAGATACGCAGTATTTT.

The chain carries TRBV6-1 and TRBJ2-1; 10 nucleotides agree with TRBD2. Germline V gene lookup returns CDR1 MNHNS and CDR2 SASEGT. The CDR3 runs 16 residues. The J segment lost 4 bases and the V segment lost 0 bases, leaving 3 bases of the junction unmatched. The CDR3 DNA reads as TGTGCCAGCAGTGAAGCTAGCGGGGGGTATTACAATGAGCAGTTCTTC. It encodes CASSEASGGYYNEQFF.

The J gene is TRBJ2-3, the V gene TRBV14; 7 nucleotides agree with TRBD2. Germline CDR1 reads SGHDN; CDR2 reads FVKESK. The CDR3 spans 15 residues. V lost 4 bases to trimming and J lost 2 bases; unmatched junction nucleotides: 6. The CDR3 region is CASSLQAGYTDTQYF. DNA for the CDR3: TGTGCCAGCAGCCTCCAAGCGGGGTACACAGATACGCAGTATTTT.

This rearrangement joins TRBV11-3 to TRBJ2-1; D call uncertain. Germline CDR1 SGHNT, CDR2 YENEEA. The CDR3 is 12 residues long. V was clipped by 5 bases and J by 5 bases, with 7 bases between them. The CDR3 DNA is TGTGCCAGCAGCCGCGAGGACAATGAGCAGTTCTTC. Protein: CASSREDNEQFF.

This CDR3 is CASSSRNSLTDTQYF. The CDR3 bases are TGCGCCAGCAGCTCTAGAAACTCCCTCACAGATACGCAGTATTTT. This chain connects TRBV5-1 to TRBJ2-3; D not resolved. The V gene lost 3 bases and the J gene lost 2 bases, with 13 bases spanning the gap. CDR3 length: 15 residues. Per the germline V gene, CDR1 is SGHRS and CDR2 is YFSETQ.

The CDR3 reads CASSEGQGSYGYTF. For the CDR3, the DNA is TGTGCCAGCAGCGAAGGACAGGGGTCTTATGGCTACACCTTC. The chain combines TRBV5-6 with TRBJ1-2, with 9 bases matching TRBD1. Trimming took 4 bases from V and 5 from J; bases not matched to a gene: 6. Germline V CDR1 and CDR2: SGHDT, YYEEEE. The CDR3 extends over 14 amino acids.

CDR3 sequence: CAIGQGDGYTF. CDR3 in DNA: TGTGCCATTGGACAGGGGGATGGCTACACCTTC. The chain carries TRBV10-3 and TRBJ1-2, with 10 bases lining up with TRBD1. The CDR3 spans 11 residues. Germline V CDR1 and CDR2: ENHRY, SYGVKD. The junction had 1 base not matched to a gene; V was cut back by 9 bases and J by 6 bases.

The chain has TRBV5-5 and TRBJ2-5; 12 bases map to TRBD2. Per the germline V gene, CDR1 is SGHKS and CDR2 is YYEKEE (reference sequence). There are 15 residues in the CDR3. J lost 4 bases, V lost 4 bases, and 5 bases had no gene match. The CDR3 region is CASSRPLAGGETQYF. In DNA form, the CDR3 reads TGTGCCAGCAGCCGCCCACTAGCGGGGGGAGAGACCCAGTACTTC.

This clone was seen a few times. The gene calls are TRBV3-1 (or the pseudogene TRBV3-2) and TRBJ2-3; 11 nucleotides align to TRBD2. V was pared by 3 bases and J by 8 bases, with 10 bases of the junction left unmatched. The CDR3 is made up of 16 amino acids. Germline V gene data show CDR1 as LGHDT and CDR2 as YNNKEL (reference sequence). The DNA for the CDR3 is TGTGCCAGCAGCCAGGTCTTAGCGGGGGGGCCCGCTACGCAGTATTTT. Translation: CASSQVLAGGPATQYF.